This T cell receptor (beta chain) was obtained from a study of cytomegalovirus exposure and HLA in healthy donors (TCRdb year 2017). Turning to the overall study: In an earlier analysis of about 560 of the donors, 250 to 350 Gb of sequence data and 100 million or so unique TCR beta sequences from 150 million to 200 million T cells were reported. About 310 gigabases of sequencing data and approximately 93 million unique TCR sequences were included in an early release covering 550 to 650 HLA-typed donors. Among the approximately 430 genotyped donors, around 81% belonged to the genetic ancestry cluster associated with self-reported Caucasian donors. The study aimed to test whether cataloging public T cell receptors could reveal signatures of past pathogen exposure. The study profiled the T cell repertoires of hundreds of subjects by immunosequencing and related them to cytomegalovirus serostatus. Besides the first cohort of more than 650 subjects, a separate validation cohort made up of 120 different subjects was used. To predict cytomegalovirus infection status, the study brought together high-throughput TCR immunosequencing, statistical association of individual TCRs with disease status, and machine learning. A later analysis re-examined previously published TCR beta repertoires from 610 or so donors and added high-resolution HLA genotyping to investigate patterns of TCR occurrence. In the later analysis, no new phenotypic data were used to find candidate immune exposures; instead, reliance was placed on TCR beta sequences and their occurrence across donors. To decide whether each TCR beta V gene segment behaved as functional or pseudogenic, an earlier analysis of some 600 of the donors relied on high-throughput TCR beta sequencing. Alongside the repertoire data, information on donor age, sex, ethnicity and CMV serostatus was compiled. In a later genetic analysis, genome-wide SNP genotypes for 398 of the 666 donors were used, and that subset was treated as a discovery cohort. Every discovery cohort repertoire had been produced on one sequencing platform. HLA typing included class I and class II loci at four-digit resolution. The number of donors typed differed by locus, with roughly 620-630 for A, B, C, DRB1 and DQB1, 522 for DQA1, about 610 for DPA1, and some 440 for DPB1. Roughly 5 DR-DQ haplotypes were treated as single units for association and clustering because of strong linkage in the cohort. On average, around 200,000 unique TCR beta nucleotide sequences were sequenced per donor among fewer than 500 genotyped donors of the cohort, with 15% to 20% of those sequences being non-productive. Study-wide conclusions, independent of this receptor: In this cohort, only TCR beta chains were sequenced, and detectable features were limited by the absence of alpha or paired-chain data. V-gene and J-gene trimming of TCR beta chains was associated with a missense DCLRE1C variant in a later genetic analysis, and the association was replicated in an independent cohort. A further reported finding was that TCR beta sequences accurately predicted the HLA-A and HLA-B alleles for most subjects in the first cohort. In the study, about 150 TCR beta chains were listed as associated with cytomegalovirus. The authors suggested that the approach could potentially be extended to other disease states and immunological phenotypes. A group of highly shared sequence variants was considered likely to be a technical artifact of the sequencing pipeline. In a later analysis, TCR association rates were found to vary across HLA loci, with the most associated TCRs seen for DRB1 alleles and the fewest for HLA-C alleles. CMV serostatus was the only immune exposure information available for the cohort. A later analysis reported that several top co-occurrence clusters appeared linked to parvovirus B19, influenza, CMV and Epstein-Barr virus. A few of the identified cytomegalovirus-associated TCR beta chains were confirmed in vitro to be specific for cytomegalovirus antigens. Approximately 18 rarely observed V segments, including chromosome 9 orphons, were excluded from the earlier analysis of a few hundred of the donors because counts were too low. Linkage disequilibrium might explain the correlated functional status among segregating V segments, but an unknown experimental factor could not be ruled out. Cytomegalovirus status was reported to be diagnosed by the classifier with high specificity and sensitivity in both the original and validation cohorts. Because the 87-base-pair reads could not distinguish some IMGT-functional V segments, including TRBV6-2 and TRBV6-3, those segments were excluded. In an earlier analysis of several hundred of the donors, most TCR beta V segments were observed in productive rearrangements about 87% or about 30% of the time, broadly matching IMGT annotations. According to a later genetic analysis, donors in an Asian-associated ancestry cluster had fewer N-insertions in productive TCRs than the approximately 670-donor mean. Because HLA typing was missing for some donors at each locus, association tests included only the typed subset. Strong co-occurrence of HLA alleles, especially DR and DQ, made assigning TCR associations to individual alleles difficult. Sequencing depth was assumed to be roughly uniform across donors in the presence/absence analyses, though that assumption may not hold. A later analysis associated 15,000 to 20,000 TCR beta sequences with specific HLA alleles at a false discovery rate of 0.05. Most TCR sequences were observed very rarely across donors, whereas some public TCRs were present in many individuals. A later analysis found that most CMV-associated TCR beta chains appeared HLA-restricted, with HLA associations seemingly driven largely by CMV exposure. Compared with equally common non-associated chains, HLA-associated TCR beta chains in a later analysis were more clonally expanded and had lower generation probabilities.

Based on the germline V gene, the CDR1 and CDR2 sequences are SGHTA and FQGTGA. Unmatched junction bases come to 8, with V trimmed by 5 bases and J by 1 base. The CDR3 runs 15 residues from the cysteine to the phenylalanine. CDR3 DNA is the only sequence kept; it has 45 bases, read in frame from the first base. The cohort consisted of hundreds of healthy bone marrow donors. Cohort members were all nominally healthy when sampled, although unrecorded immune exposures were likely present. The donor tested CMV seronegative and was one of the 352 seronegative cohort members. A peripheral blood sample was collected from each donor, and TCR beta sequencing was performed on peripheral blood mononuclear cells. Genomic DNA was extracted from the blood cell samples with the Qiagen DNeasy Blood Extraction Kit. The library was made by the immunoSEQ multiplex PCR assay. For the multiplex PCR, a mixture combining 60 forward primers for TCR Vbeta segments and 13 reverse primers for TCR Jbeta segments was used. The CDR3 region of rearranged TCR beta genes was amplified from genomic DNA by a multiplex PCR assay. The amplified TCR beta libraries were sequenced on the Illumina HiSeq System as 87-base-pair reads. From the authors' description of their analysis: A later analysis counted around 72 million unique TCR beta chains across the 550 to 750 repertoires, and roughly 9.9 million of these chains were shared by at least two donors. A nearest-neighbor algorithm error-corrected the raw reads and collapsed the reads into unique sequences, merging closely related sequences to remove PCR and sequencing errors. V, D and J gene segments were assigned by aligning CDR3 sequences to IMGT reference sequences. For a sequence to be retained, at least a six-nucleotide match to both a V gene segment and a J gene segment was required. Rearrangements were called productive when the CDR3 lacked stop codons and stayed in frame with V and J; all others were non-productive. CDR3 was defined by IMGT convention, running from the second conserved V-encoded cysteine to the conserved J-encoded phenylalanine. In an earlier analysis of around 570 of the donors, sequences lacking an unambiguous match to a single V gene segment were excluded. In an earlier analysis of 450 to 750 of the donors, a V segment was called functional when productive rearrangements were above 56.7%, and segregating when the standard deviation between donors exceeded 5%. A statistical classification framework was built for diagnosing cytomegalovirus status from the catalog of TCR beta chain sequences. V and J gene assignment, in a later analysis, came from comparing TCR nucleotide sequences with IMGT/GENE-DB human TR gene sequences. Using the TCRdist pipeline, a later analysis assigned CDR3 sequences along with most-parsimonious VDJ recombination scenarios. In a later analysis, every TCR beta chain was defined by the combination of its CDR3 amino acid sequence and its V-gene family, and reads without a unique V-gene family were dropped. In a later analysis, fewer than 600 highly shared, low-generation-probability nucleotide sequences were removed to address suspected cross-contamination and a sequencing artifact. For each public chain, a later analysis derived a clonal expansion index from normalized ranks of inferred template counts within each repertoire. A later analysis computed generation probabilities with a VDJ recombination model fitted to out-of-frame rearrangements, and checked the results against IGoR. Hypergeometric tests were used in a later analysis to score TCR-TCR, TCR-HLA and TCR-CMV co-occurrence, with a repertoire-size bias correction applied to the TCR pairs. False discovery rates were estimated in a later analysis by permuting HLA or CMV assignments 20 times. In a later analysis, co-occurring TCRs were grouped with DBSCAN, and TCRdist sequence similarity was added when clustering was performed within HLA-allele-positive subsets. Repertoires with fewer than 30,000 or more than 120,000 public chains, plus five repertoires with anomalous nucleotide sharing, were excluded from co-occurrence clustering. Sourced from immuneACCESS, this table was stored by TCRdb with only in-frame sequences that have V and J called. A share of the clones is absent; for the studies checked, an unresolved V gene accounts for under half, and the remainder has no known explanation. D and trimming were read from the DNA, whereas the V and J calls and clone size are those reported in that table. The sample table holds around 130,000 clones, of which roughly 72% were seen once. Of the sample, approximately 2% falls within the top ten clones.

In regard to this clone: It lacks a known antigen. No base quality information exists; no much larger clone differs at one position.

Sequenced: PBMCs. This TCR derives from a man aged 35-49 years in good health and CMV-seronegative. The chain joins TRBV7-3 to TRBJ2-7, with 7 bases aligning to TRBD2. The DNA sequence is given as TGTGCCAGCAGCCCCCAAGCGGGGAGATCCTACGAGCAGTACTTC. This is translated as CASSPQAGRSYEQYF.